A single TCR beta chain is shown here with its context. The data were taken from a study of cytomegalovirus exposure and HLA in healthy donors. Study-level information: For the 300 to 450 genotyped donors, roughly 80% fell within the Caucasian-associated ancestry cluster.

Amplification used 60 Vbeta primers and 13 Jbeta primers. The assay was immunoSEQ multiplex PCR, and TCRdb's table has in-frame clones only and misses some. The data show just over 200,000 clones, roughly 80% seen once. This CDR3 contains 13 residues. Trimming took 0 bases from V and 9 from J, leaving 12 bases between them. Germline loops: CDR1 SGHKS, CDR2 YYEKEE (reference sequence). Sequenced sample: PBMCs. This sequence was found in a woman in her forties in good health and CMV-seronegative. The genes are TRBV5-5 and TRBJ1-1; TRBD1 is a possible D gene (6 bases). The chain's CDR3 is CASSLVGGEKAFF. The CDR3 DNA is TGTGCCAGCAGCTTGGTAGGGGGGGAAAAAGCTTTCTTT.